A selection of T cell receptor beta chains follows, all from one sample in a study of PD-1 blockade in classical Hodgkin lymphoma. Only in-frame clones appear in the TCRdb table, and some are missing; sequencing was by immunoSEQ multiplex PCR. The sample holds 40,000 to 50,000 clones, approximately 83% seen once. Material: peripheral blood mononuclear cells (PBMCs), obtained at baseline. These TCRs come from a human donor with classical Hodgkin lymphoma. The CDR3 runs from the conserved cysteine through the conserved F or W. The D gene is left open where the match is weak. Some rows have no size entry. The others give once, few or many, or a class for an expanded clone.

>14|TRBV18|TRBJ2-5|-|-
CASSPGQNQETQYF
TGTGCCAGCTCACCCGGACAGAACCAAGAGACCCAGTACTTC
>15|TRBV6-1|TRBJ1-4|-|-
CASRKDLTTNEKLFF
TGTGCCAGCAGGAAGGACCTCACAACTAATGAAAAACTGTTTTTT
>14|TRBV6-8|TRBJ2-7|TRBD2|few
CAREIQDGGYEQYF
TGTGCCAGGGAGATCCAGGACGGGGGGTACGAGCAGTACTTC
>17|TRBV7-6|TRBJ2-7|-|once
CASSSAPGQGPLYEQYF
TGTGCCAGCAGCTCCGCCCCGGGACAAGGACCCCTTTACGAGCAGTACTTC
>13|TRBV6-5|TRBJ2-1|-|-
CASRFLLGNEQFF
TGTGCCAGCAGATTCTTATTGGGCAATGAGCAGTTCTTC
>15|TRBV6-6|TRBJ1-1|TRBD1|-
CASSPRRDRATEAFF
TGTGCCAGCAGTCCCCGTAGGGACAGGGCCACTGAAGCTTTCTTT
>16|TRBV27|TRBJ1-4|-|-
CASRRNRAATNEKLFF
TGTGCCAGCAGGAGAAATAGGGCAGCAACTAATGAAAAACTGTTTTTT
>14|TRBV5-1|TRBJ1-1|-|once
CASSPHGRNTEAFF
TGCGCCAGCAGCCCTCACGGCCGGAACACTGAAGCTTTCTTT
>13|TRBV6-6|TRBJ2-1|-|-
CASSYPLYNEQFF
TGTGCCAGCAGTTACCCCTTATACAATGAGCAGTTCTTC
>14|TRBV6-6|TRBJ1-1|-|few
CASSPGGGQAEAFF
TGTGCCAGCAGTCCGGGGGGAGGGCAAGCAGAAGCTTTCTTT
>16|TRBV18|TRBJ2-5|TRBD2|-
CASSPGLAAEGETQYF
TGTGCCAGCTCCCCCGGACTAGCGGCAGAGGGGGAGACCCAGTACTTC
>13|TRBV5-6|TRBJ2-7|-|-
CASSPGVAGEQYF
TGTGCCAGCAGCCCAGGGGTCGCCGGGGAGCAGTACTTC
>12|TRBV28|TRBJ2-7|TRBD2|-
CASTRGAYEQYF
TGTGCCAGCACCCGGGGGGCCTACGAGCAGTACTTC
>16|TRBV4-1|TRBJ2-7|-|-
CASSQDAGGFPYEQYF
TGCGCCAGCAGCCAAGATGCCGGGGGATTCCCCTACGAGCAGTACTTC
>13|TRBV18|TRBJ1-1|-|once
CASSPPVSAAAFF
TGTGCCAGCTCACCACCGGTTTCGGCCGCTGCTTTCTTT
>15|TRBV7-2|TRBJ2-2|-|-
CASSLGLGNTGELFF
TGTGCCAGCAGCTTGGGACTGGGTAACACCGGGGAGCTGTTTTTT
>15|TRBV19|TRBJ2-3|TRBD2|-
CASTTSGGGTDTQYF
TGTGCCAGTACGACTAGCGGGGGGGGCACAGATACGCAGTATTTT
>14|TRBV19|TRBJ2-1|-|-
CASSLRDGYNEQFF
TGTGCCAGTAGTCTTCGAGACGGATACAATGAGCAGTTCTTC
>14|TRBV4-3|TRBJ2-1|-|-
CASSQDTADNEQFF
TGCGCCAGCAGCCAAGATACGGCAGACAATGAGCAGTTCTTC
>20|TRBV10-3|TRBJ2-4|TRBD1|-
CAISEPPGTGPELAKNIQYF
TGTGCCATCAGTGAGCCTCCGGGGACAGGGCCCGAACTAGCCAAAAACATTCAGTACTTC
>18|TRBV27|TRBJ1-2|-|-
CASSLLSGTSRGLYGYTF
TGTGCCAGCAGTTTATTGTCAGGGACCTCGCGCGGATTATATGGCTACACCTTC
>14|TRBV27|TRBJ1-2|TRBD1|-
CASSANQGGSGYTF
TGTGCCAGCAGTGCGAACCAGGGGGGTTCTGGCTACACCTTC
>16|TRBV11-2|TRBJ2-5|-|-
CASSLEWRGGLETQYF
TGTGCCAGCAGCTTAGAATGGAGGGGCGGGCTGGAGACCCAGTACTTC
>13|TRBV18|TRBJ2-7|TRBD2|once
CASTPGGDSEQYF
TGTGCCAGCACCCCGGGGGGAGATTCCGAGCAGTACTTC
>14|TRBV18|TRBJ2-7|-|-
CASSPKGVTYEQYF
TGTGCCAGCTCACCGAAGGGCGTAACCTACGAGCAATACTTC
>15|TRBV7-2|TRBJ2-2|TRBD2|-
CASSPGLAVTGELFF
TGTGCCAGCAGCCCGGGACTAGCGGTCACCGGGGAGCTGTTTTTT
>14|TRBV6-5|TRBJ2-4|TRBD2|-
CASRAGVGKNIQYF
TGTGCCAGCAGGGCGGGAGTAGGCAAAAACATTCAGTACTTC
>15|TRBV6-5|TRBJ2-3|TRBD2|-
CASSYGLVGADTQYF
TGTGCCAGCAGTTACGGACTAGTAGGGGCAGATACGCAGTATTTT
>13|TRBV6-6|TRBJ1-1|TRBD1|once
CASSYSGQGRSFF
TGTGCCAGCAGTTACTCGGGACAGGGGAGATCTTTCTTT
>14|TRBV7-2|TRBJ1-2|-|-
CASSLALVTPGYTF
TGTGCCAGCAGCTTAGCGTTAGTAACGCCTGGCTACACCTTC
>11|TRBV28|TRBJ2-1|-|-
CASRFINEQFF
TGTGCCAGCAGGTTTATCAATGAGCAGTTCTTC
>14|TRBV30|TRBJ2-7|TRBD2|-
CAWSSGLSSYEQYF
TGTGCCTGGAGTTCGGGACTAAGCTCCTACGAGCAGTACTTC
>14|TRBV6-6|TRBJ1-2|TRBD1|-
CASSYSTGEFGYTF
TGTGCCAGCAGTTACTCGACAGGGGAGTTTGGCTACACCTTC
>15|TRBV5-4|TRBJ1-2|-|-
CASSLGPLPDYGYTF
TGTGCCAGCAGCTTGGGGCCCCTCCCTGACTATGGCTACACCTTC
>15|TRBV27|TRBJ2-2|TRBD1|once
CASTLTGGITGELFF
TGTGCCAGCACCTTAACAGGGGGCATCACCGGGGAGCTGTTTTTT
>14|TRBV12-5|TRBJ1-6|-|-
CASGLGTENSPLHF
TGTGCTAGTGGTTTGGGGACAGAGAATTCACCCCTCCACTTT
>14|TRBV28|TRBJ2-2|-|-
CASRPGGNTGELFF
TGTGCCAGCAGGCCTGGGGGGAACACCGGGGAGCTGTTTTTT
>13|TRBV19|TRBJ2-3|-|many
CASSNRPTDTQYF
TGTGCCAGTAGTAATCGTCCGACAGATACGCAGTATTTT
>16|TRBV7-3|TRBJ1-5|-|-
CASSSMGATSNQPQHF
TGTGCCAGCAGCTCTATGGGGGCTACTAGCAATCAGCCCCAGCATTTT
>15|TRBV19|TRBJ1-5|-|medium-sized
CASKGALGSNQPQHF
TGTGCCAGTAAAGGGGCGCTAGGTAGCAATCAGCCCCAGCATTTT
>12|TRBV6-5|TRBJ2-1|-|few
CASTHTGSEQFF
TGTGCCAGCACCCACACCGGGAGCGAGCAGTTCTTC
>17|TRBV2|TRBJ1-5|TRBD1|-
CASSVGRGARGNQPQHF
TGTGCCAGCAGTGTGGGCAGGGGGGCGCGGGGCAATCAGCCCCAGCATTTT
>14|TRBV6-5|TRBJ2-5|-|once
CASSPTRTKETQYF
TGTGCCAGCAGTCCGACGAGGACAAAAGAGACCCAGTACTTC
>13|TRBV11-2|TRBJ1-2|-|-
CASSDRDIYGYTF
TGTGCCAGCAGCGACCGGGACATCTATGGCTACACCTTC
>18|TRBV27|TRBJ2-6|-|-
CASSHRELPFTGANVLTF
TGTGCCAGCAGTCACAGGGAACTTCCGTTTACTGGGGCCAACGTCCTGACTTTC
>14|TRBV27|TRBJ2-2|-|-
CASSLVGGTGELFF
TGTGCCAGCAGTTTAGTGGGGGGCACCGGGGAGCTGTTTTTT
>15|TRBV30|TRBJ2-6|TRBD1|-
CAWSVGQAGANVLTF
TGTGCCTGGAGTGTGGGACAGGCTGGGGCCAACGTCCTGACTTTC
>16|TRBV4-1|TRBJ2-2|-|-
CASSSPGPSNTGELFF
TGCGCCAGCAGCAGTCCGGGACCTTCGAACACCGGGGAGCTGTTTTTT
>15|TRBV4-3|TRBJ2-1|TRBD2|-
CASSPGGGGYNEQFF
TGCGCCAGCAGCCCGGGGGGGGGAGGCTACAATGAGCAGTTCTTC
>13|TRBV7-9|TRBJ1-2|TRBD1|-
CASSPGTGLGYTF
TGTGCCAGCAGCCCCGGGACAGGGTTAGGCTACACCTTC
>17|TRBV5-6|TRBJ1-4|-|-
CASSLLNGAAVNEKLFF
TGTGCCAGCAGCTTGTTAAATGGGGCGGCAGTTAATGAAAAACTGTTTTTT
>12|TRBV5-6|TRBJ2-7|-|-
CASSSDSYEQYF
TGTGCCAGCAGCTCCGACTCCTACGAGCAGTACTTC
>17|TRBV7-2|TRBJ1-2|TRBD1|-
CASSFSTGGAGDYGYTF
TGTGCCAGCAGCTTTTCTACAGGGGGCGCTGGGGACTATGGCTACACCTTC
>15|TRBV28|TRBJ2-1|-|-
CASRGDRSQRNEQFF
TGTGCCAGCAGAGGGGATCGGAGCCAGAGGAATGAGCAGTTCTTC
>16|TRBV27|TRBJ2-7|-|-
CASSLRQPFLSYEQYF
TGTGCCAGCAGTTTAAGACAGCCTTTTCTCTCCTACGAGCAGTACTTC
>12|TRBV5-8|TRBJ1-3|-|-
CASSPSGNTIYF
TGTGCCAGCAGTCCTTCTGGAAACACCATATATTTT
>13|TRBV4-3|TRBJ2-1|TRBD1|-
CATLGQGASEQFF
TGCGCCACCCTGGGGCAGGGGGCAAGTGAGCAGTTCTTC
>14|TRBV9|TRBJ2-2|TRBD1|-
CASSVTGETGELFF
TGTGCCAGCAGCGTTACAGGGGAAACCGGGGAGCTGTTTTTT
>16|TRBV5-8|TRBJ2-2|-|-
CASSHLTEMNTGELFF
TGTGCCAGCAGCCACCTTACAGAAATGAACACCGGGGAGCTGTTTTTT